This T cell receptor (beta chain) was profiled in a study of blood T cell repertoires in COVID-19. Per the original data handling: Estimation of nucleated cell counts relied on the amplification of reference gene primers. The data were produced by immunoSEQ multiplex PCR, yet TCRdb's version contains in-frame clones alone and is incomplete. V and J calls plus clone size are reproduced from that table; the DNA served to infer D and trimming. The data show roughly 190,000 clones, 75% to 90% seen once. This CDR3 region has 15 residues. CDR1 is SGHAT and CDR2 is FQNNGV in the germline V gene. V gave up 5 bases and J gave up 6 bases, with 17 bases separating them.

The TCR was taken from a woman aged 60-75 years with acute or convalescent COVID-19. V and J are TRBV11-2 and TRBJ1-5, with D perhaps matching TRBD1 (6 bases). The sequencing sample was made of peripheral blood. CDR3 coding DNA: TGTGCCAGCAGCCCCGGGTGGGGGCTAGGTCAGCCCCAGCATTTT. Its protein is CASSPGWGLGQPQHF.